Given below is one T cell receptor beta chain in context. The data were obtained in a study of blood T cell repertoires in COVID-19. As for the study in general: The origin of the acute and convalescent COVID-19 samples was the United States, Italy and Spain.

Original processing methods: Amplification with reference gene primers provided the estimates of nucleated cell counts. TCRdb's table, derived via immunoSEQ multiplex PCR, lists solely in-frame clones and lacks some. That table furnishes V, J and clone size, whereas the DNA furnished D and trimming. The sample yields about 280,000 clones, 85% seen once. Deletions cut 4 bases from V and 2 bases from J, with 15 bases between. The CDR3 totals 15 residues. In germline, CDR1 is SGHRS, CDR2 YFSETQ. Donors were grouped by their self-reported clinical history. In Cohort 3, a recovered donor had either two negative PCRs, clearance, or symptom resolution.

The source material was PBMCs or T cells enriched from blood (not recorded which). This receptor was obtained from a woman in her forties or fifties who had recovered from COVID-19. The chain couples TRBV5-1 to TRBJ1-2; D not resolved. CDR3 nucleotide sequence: TGCGCCAGCAGCCTGACGAAGGACTTAAACTATGGCTACACCTTC. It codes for CASSLTKDLNYGYTF.